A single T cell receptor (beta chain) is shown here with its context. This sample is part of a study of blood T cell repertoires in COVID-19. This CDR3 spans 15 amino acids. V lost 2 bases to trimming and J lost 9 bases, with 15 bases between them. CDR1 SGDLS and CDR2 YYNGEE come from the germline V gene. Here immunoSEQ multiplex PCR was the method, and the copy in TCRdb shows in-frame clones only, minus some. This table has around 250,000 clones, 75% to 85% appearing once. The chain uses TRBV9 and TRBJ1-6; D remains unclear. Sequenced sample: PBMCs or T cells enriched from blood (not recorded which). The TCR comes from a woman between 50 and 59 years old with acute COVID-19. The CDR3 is CASSVGEGEGSPLHF. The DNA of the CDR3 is TGTGCCAGCAGCGTCGGGGAGGGCGAGGGTTCACCCCTCCACTTT.